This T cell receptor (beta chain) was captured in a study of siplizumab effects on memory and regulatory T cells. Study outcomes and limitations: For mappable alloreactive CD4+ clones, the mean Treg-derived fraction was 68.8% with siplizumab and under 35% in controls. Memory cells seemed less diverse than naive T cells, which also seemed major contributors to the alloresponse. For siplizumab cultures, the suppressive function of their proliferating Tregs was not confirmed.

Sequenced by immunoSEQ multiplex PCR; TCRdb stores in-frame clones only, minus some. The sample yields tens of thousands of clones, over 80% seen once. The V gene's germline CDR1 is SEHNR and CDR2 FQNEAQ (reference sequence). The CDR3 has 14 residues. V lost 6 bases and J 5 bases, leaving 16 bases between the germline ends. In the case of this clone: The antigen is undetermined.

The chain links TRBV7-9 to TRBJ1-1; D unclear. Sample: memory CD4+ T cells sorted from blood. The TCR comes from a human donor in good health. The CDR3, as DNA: TGTGCCAGCAGTGTGGGGAAAGTGGGGACTGAAGCTTTCTTT. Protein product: CASSVGKVGTEAFF.